This T cell receptor beta chain is drawn from a study of blood T cell repertoires in COVID-19 (dated by TCRdb to 2019 to 2021). About the investigation overall: Samples from collaborators originated in the United States, Italy and Spain and spanned both the acute and convalescent phases of COVID-19. Where available, HLA class I and class II types were taken from metadata supplied by the sample provider and were not determined by assay-based typing. Deeply sampled blood TCRbeta repertoires from subjects exposed to, actively infected with, or recovered from COVID-19 were included in the dataset. The repertoires were released in a freely available public database intended as a resource for research on the immune response to SARS-CoV-2. The material from the prospective study consisted of cDNA or gDNA derived from T cells, B-cell-depleted T cells, or PBMCs. Samples came from the ongoing ImmuneRACE study (first 160 participants) plus 1,254 subjects from 6 global collaborators. Sample metadata almost always included a de-identified subject ID, COVID-19 status, age in years and sex. Broad study findings and their caveats: How much clinical and demographic metadata was included differed by source and by participant, and the metadata was provided uncurated.

The immunoSEQ Assay, a bias-controlled multiplex PCR, was used to amplify TCRbeta CDR3 regions from genomic DNA. The original methods were these. Within the assay, amplification of reference gene primers was used to estimate how many nucleated cells each sample contained. To quantify the absolute abundance of each unique TCRbeta CDR3 rearrangement, sequence reads were collapsed and filtered. Productive Simpson clonality was computed per sample as the square root of Simpson's diversity index over productive rearrangements. TCRdb retrieved this table from immuneACCESS and kept in-frame rearrangements only. Not all clones are present; in checked studies, unresolved V genes account for under half, and no reason is known for the remainder. The D gene and trimming were derived from the DNA, and the V and J assignments and clone size from that table. For this sample there are about 280,000 clones; 88% appear just once. The top ten constitute roughly 12% of the sample.

As concerns this clone: There is no known antigen for this receptor. There are no base qualities to consult, and no much larger clone falls within one base.

One collaborating source in Seattle enrolled patients during active infection and followed them longitudinally through the course of disease. Whole blood was collected in K2EDTA tubes by collaborating institutions according to the institutions' own protocols. For TCRbeta analysis, collaborators shipped samples as frozen whole blood, isolated PBMCs, or DNA extracted from either of those sample types. The CDR3 sequence holds 18 residues, the cysteine and phenylalanine included. The read is trimmed to its CDR3 DNA, 54 bases read in frame from base 1. Sequences LGHDT (CDR1) and YNNKEL (CDR2) are obtained from the germline V gene (reference sequence). The trim is 0 bases for V and 0 bases for J, with a gap of 15 bases between the germline ends.

What was sequenced was peripheral blood. This TCR was sampled from a woman aged 30 to 39 with COVID-19, enrolled during active disease. Recombination joined TRBV3-1 (or the pseudogene TRBV3-2) with TRBJ1-3; the D segment could be TRBD1, given 6 matching bases. The CDR3 reads as follows: CASSQEVGQNDSGNTIYF. The sequenced DNA is TGTGCCAGCAGCCAAGAAGTTGGACAGAATGACTCTGGAAACACCATATATTTT.